A selection of T cell receptor beta chains follows, all from one sample in a study of control samples from healthy donors and cancer patients. The table came from immunoSEQ multiplex PCR; TCRdb's copy has only in-frame clones and leaves some out. The profile covers tens of thousands of clones, with 91% appearing a single time and roughly 12% taken by the ten largest. Sequencing was performed on PBMCs. Receptor source: a man over 45 with lung cancer. Each CDR3 is given with its conserved first and last residue.

CDR3aa | j_gene | v_gene
CASSPRTGLPGELFF | TRBJ2-2 | TRBV19
CASSPYPVTDTQYF | TRBJ2-3 | TRBV6-5
CASTRGSYEQYF | TRBJ2-7 | TRBV28
CASSTGLSGTGELFF | TRBJ2-2 | TRBV6-2/TRBV6-3
CASSVDQGDGYTF | TRBJ1-2 | TRBV9
CASSLTATDTQYF | TRBJ2-3 | TRBV18
CASSSSSDGSYGYTF | TRBJ1-2 | TRBV11-2
CASSGTGTDTQYF | TRBJ2-3 | TRBV5-5
CASSFGRNGYTF | TRBJ1-2 | TRBV5-6
CASSGAGAQVYEQYF | TRBJ2-7 | TRBV19
CASSLAGGNTGELFF | TRBJ2-2 | TRBV7-9
CASSYSTGRGETQYF | TRBJ2-5 | TRBV6-5
CASSWDSENTEAFF | TRBJ1-1 | TRBV5-1